The 19 T cell receptor beta chains below were found in one sample sequenced in a study of T-cell memory formation after mild COVID-19. One entry per CDR3 protein, called by TCRdb with MiXCR from the 5' RACE reads. The sample holds about 190,000 distinct CDR3 sequences, over 9.5% seen once. The sequencing sample was made of PBMCs or a T cell subset sorted from them (not recorded which). These TCRs come from a young man who had mild COVID-19 (a few samples of this study predate the infection). Cell type and time point are not known.

This clonotype was counted between two and nine times. The chain uses TRBV7-6 and TRBJ2-3, with D maybe TRBD1 (6 bases). Looked up from germline, CDR1 is SGHVS and CDR2 is FNYEAQ. V lost 5 bases, J lost 0 bases, and 21 bases lay in between. The length of the CDR3 is 18 residues. The CDR3 DNA is TGTGCCAGCAGCCCCCTGACCGGACAGACAGCTAGCACAGATACGCAGTATTTT. It specifies CASSPLTGQTASTDTQYF.

This rearrangement joins TRBV4-3 to TRBJ2-1; D uncertain. This CDR3 is built from 17 residues. The V and J ends lost 0 bases and 0 bases respectively, with 12 bases between them. Germline V gene sequence: CDR1 LGHNA, CDR2 YSLEER. The CDR3 reads CASSQDSPGSSYNEQFF. The CDR3 bases are TGCGCCAGCAGCCAAGATTCCCCAGGAAGCTCCTACAATGAGCAGTTCTTC.

This clonotype was recorded a few times. This chain connects TRBV2 to TRBJ2-3; TRBD2 agrees at 9 bases. From germline, CDR1 is SNHLY and CDR2 FYNNEI. This CDR3 is 15 amino acids long. The J segment lost 0 bases and the V segment lost 6 bases, leaving 4 bases of the junction unmatched. The CDR3 DNA reads TGTGCCAGCAGGGCGGGGGGGGTAAGCACAGATACGCAGTATTTT. Translating gives CASRAGGVSTDTQYF.

This chain links TRBV7-2 with TRBJ1-2, with a weak D call TRBD1 (5 bases). The CDR3 is made up of 13 amino acids. CDR1 SGHTA and CDR2 FQGNSA come from the germline V gene. Trimming took 4 bases from V and 7 from J, leaving 13 bases between them. The CDR3 sequence: CASSWRRGVGYTF. The CDR3 DNA is TGTGCCAGCAGCTGGAGGCGGGGCGTTGGCTACACCTTC.

A few counts support this clonotype. The chain has TRBV6-2 or TRBV6-3 and TRBJ1-1; D not certain. The CDR3 sequence is 11 residues long. Per germline, CDR1 MNHEY and CDR2 SVGEGT. Trimming cost V 6 bases and J 6 bases, with 8 bases left between them. For the CDR3, the DNA is TGTGCCAGCAGATACGGTGCTGAAGCTTTCTTT. Amino acid sequence: CASRYGAEAFF.

J is TRBJ2-5 and V is TRBV9; D perhaps matches TRBD1 (5 bases). This CDR3 region has 15 residues. With 2 bases removed from V and 5 bases from J, the gap between germline ends came to 16 bases. Looked up from germline, CDR1 is SGDLS and CDR2 is YYNGEE. In DNA form, the CDR3 reads TGTGCCAGCAGCGTCACCCCTGGACACGGGGAGACCCAGTACTTC. As protein: CASSVTPGHGETQYF.

This chain links TRBV7-2 with TRBJ2-2; TRBD1 might be the D (5 bases). CDR3 length equals 14 residues. Germline CDR1 and CDR2: SGHTA and FQGNSA. Trimming removed 1 base from V and 7 bases from J, with 10 bases in between. In nucleotides, the CDR3 is TGTGCCAGCAGCTTAGGGGGCGCGGACGGGGAGCTGTTTTTT. Translation: CASSLGGADGELFF.

V is TRBV6-5 and J is TRBJ2-2; 10 nucleotides line up with TRBD1. The CDR3 totals 16 residues. Trimming at V came to 4 bases and at J to 8 bases, leaving 10 bases not matched to a gene. The V gene's germline CDR1 is MNHEY and CDR2 SVGAGI. CDR3 bases: TGTGCCAGCAGTTCCCCCGGGACAGGGGCCCATGGGGAGCTGTTTTTT. It codes for CASSSPGTGAHGELFF.

The chain carries TRBV12-3 or TRBV12-4 and TRBJ2-1, with D perhaps given as TRBD1 or TRBD2 (6 bases each). V lost 6 bases, J lost 4 bases, and 13 bases lay in between. The CDR3 has 14 residues. The DNA of the CDR3 is TGTGCCAGCAGCCCGGGGGCTTGGTACAATGAGCAGTTCTTC. Protein sequence: CASSPGAWYNEQFF.

This clonotype came up a few times. The CDR3 protein is CASSSWDRYEQYV. The CDR3 DNA sequence: TGTGCCAGCAGCTCCTGGGACCGCTACGAGCAGTACGTC. The chain is built from TRBV5-6 and TRBJ2-7, with D tentatively TRBD1 or TRBD2 (5 bases each). V shed 3 bases and J shed 3 bases, with 10 bases lying between them. The CDR3 is 13 amino acids. The germline gives CDR1 SGHDT, CDR2 YYEEEE.

This clonotype was found a few times. V usage is TRBV6-5 and J usage is TRBJ1-6; weak D call: TRBD1 (5 bases). V lost 0 bases and J lost 8, with 8 bases in between. Germline V gives CDR1 MNHEY, CDR2 SVGAGI. The CDR3 is 14 amino acids. In nucleotides, the CDR3 is TGTGCCAGCAGTTACTCGATGGGGGATTCACCCCTCCACTTT. Its translation: CASSYSMGDSPLHF.

A few counts support this clonotype. The rearrangement joins TRBV29-1 to TRBJ1-2; tentatively, D is TRBD1 (6 bases). The germline gives CDR1 SQVTM, CDR2 ANQGSEA. The CDR3 runs 14 residues. Trimming removed 0 bases at V and 5 bases at J, with 13 bases between. The CDR3 region has the DNA TGCAGCGTTGAAGAGGGGGGCTTGATTTATGGCTACACCTTC. Its protein product is CSVEEGGLIYGYTF.

The chain has TRBV4-3 and TRBJ1-4; unclear D gene. The CDR3 length is 15 residues. V lost 4 bases and J 8 bases, leaving 17 bases between the germline ends. Germline CDR1 LGHNA, CDR2 YSLEER. The CDR3 DNA reads as TGCGCCAGCAGCCGGGTTGATCCGAGAGGCGAAAAACTGTTTTTT. It is translated as CASSRVDPRGEKLFF.

This clonotype was counted only a few times. The V call is TRBV7-9, the J call TRBJ1-1; TRBD1 matches at 8 bases. Germline-derived CDR1 and CDR2 are SEHNR and FQNEAQ (reference sequence). J gave up 2 bases and V 1 base, and 3 bases lay outside the gene matches. The CDR3 loop spans 15 amino acids. In DNA form, the CDR3 reads TGTGCCAGCAGCTTAGGGGACAGGCCCAACACTGAAGCTTTCTTT. Translated: CASSLGDRPNTEAFF.

The chain links TRBV6-2 or TRBV6-3 to TRBJ2-1; 9 nucleotides match TRBD1. The V gene end was trimmed by 4 bases and the J gene end by 6 bases; junction bases not matched to a gene: 16. The germline CDR1 and CDR2 sequences are MNHEY and SVGEGT. The CDR3 consists of 18 residues. In DNA, the CDR3 is TGTGCCAGCAGTTTACGACAGGGGGGTATACCCTTTTTCAATGAGCAGTTCTTC. Its protein is CASSLRQGGIPFFNEQFF.

CDR3 region: CASEQGRNTEAFF. The CDR3 bases are TGTGCCAGCGAACAGGGGCGGAACACTGAAGCTTTCTTT. The V call is TRBV28, the J call TRBJ1-1, with TRBD1 matching over 7 bases. The junction had 4 bases not matched to a gene; V was cut back by 8 bases and J by 1 base. Germline-derived CDR1 and CDR2 are MDHEN and SYDVKM. This CDR3 is 13 amino acids long.

This clonotype has a handful of counts. A junction end diverges from the germline sequence, so it may reflect a read error. V and J are TRBV5-5 and TRBJ1-2; D is unclear. This CDR3 is built from 12 residues. Germline CDR1 and CDR2: SGHKS and YYEKEE (reference sequence). The CDR3: CASSYLALSYVF. In DNA form, the CDR3 reads TGTGCCAGCAGCTATCTCGCCCTCAGTTACGTCTTC. The full variable domain, completed using reference TRBV5-5 and TRBJ1-2, is DAGVTQSPTHLIKTRGQQVTLRCSPISGHKSVSWYQQVLGQGPQFIFQYYEKEERGRGNFPDRFSARQFPNYSSELNVNALLLGDSALYLCASSYLALSYVFGSGTRLTVV.

This clonotype came up a few times. The CDR3 coding sequence is TGTGCCAGCAGCTTATCCAGCTATGAGCAGTTCTTC. Amino acid sequence: CASSLSSYEQFF. V gene TRBV7-2 combines with J gene TRBJ2-1; D is uncertain. Germline V lookup: CDR1 SGHTA, CDR2 FQGNSA. V lost 2 bases to trimming and J lost 8 bases, with 7 bases between them. CDR3 length equals 12 residues.

This clonotype appeared a few times. This chain links TRBV5-4 with TRBJ2-1, with a tentative D call TRBD2 (6 bases). Trimming cost V 5 bases and J 9 bases, with 15 bases left between them. Looked up from germline, CDR1 is SGHNT and CDR2 is YYREEE (reference sequence). This CDR3 has 13 amino acids. Here the CDR3 DNA reads TGTGCCAGCAGGCTTGGAGGGGCCGGTGAGCAGTTCTTC. It is translated as CASRLGGAGEQFF.